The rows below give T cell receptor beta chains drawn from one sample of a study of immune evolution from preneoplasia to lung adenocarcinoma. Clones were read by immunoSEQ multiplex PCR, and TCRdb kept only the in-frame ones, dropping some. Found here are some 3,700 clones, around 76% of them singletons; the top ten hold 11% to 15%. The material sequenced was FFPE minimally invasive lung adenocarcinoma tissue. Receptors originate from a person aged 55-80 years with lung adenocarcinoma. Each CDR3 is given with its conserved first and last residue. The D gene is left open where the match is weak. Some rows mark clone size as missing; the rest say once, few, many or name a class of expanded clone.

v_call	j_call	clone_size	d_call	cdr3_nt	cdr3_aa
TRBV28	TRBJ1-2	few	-	TGTGCCAGCAGCCAATCTAGGGGGGGCTACACCTTC	CASSQSRGGYTF
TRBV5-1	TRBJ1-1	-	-	TGCGCCAGCAGCTGGGGGGCTGGGAGGAACACTGAAGCTTTCTTT	CASSWGAGRNTEAFF
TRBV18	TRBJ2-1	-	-	TGTGCCAGCTCACCAATTCGTAAGGGGCGATCCTACAATGAGCAGTTCTTC	CASSPIRKGRSYNEQFF
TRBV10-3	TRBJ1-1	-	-	TGTGCCATCAGTACGTCCCCGGACACTGAAGCTTTCTTT	CAISTSPDTEAFF
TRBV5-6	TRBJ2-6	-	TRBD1	TGTGCCAGCAGCGGGGGCAGGGGGCTTGCTGGGGCCAACGTCCTGACTTTC	CASSGGRGLAGANVLTF
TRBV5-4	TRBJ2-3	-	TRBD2	TGTGCCAGCAGCCGGGGGGGGCGGGAGTCAGATACGCAGTATTTT	CASSRGGRESDTQYF
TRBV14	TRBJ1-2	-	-	TGTGCCAGCAGCCGCAGGGCGTCGGTGTATGGCTACACCTTC	CASSRRASVYGYTF
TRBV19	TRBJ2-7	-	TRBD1	TGTGCCAGTTCCCGGGACAGGGGATCCTACGAGCAGTACTTC	CASSRDRGSYEQYF
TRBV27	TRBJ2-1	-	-	TGTGCCAGCAGTCGAGACGGGAGCTCCTACAATGAGCAGTTCTTC	CASSRDGSSYNEQFF
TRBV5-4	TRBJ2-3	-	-	TGTGCCAGCAGCCCGGGGGCCAACACAGATACGCAGTATTTT	CASSPGANTDTQYF
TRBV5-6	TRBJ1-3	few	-	TGTGCCAGCAGCTTGGCCGCTGTTTTCGGAAACACCATATATTTT	CASSLAAVFGNTIYF
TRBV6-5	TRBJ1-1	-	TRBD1	TGTGCCACAAGGGGACAGATGAACACTGAAGCTTTCTTT	CATRGQMNTEAFF
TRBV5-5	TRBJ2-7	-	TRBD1	TGTGCCAGCAGCTTGGCCTCGGGACAGGGGACGGAGGAGCAGTACTTC	CASSLASGQGTEEQYF
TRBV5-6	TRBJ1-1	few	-	TGTGCCAGCAGCAGGGAAGCCAGCAACACTGAAGCTTTCTTT	CASSREASNTEAFF
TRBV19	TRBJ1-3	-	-	TGTGCCAGTAGTCCTGCCTTCTCCTCTGGAAACACCATATATTTT	CASSPAFSSGNTIYF
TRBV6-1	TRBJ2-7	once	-	TGTGCCAGTACTGACAACTACGAGCAGTACTTC	CASTDNYEQYF
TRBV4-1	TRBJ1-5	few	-	TGCGCCAGCAGCCAAGAGGTCTGGGGTGATCAGCCCCAGCATTTT	CASSQEVWGDQPQHF
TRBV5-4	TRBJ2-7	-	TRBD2	TGTGCCAGCAGCACGCCGCACAGCGGGACCGCCTACGAGCAGTACTTC	CASSTPHSGTAYEQYF
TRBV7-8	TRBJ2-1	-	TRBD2	TGTGCCAGCAGCTCCCTACTAGCGGGAGCGGGGGATGAGCAGTTCTTC	CASSSLLAGAGDEQFF
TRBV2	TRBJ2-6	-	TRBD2	TGTGCCAGCAGGCCCCGGATGGGGGGGAACTCTGGGGCCAACGTCCTGACTTTC	CASRPRMGGNSGANVLTF
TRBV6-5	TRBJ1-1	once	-	TGTGCCAGCAGTTACACTCCCTATCCAGGGGACACTGAAGCTTTCTTT	CASSYTPYPGDTEAFF
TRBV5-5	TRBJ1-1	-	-	TGTGCCAGCAGCTTGGCTTACAGGTTAAACACTGAAGCTTTCTTT	CASSLAYRLNTEAFF
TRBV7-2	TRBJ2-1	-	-	TGTGCCAGCAGCTCGACTTTTTTTGAGGTGAATGAGCAGTTCTTC	CASSSTFFEVNEQFF
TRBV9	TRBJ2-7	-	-	TGTGCCAGCAGCGTAGCTACACTGGGACAAAACGAGCAGTACTTC	CASSVATLGQNEQYF
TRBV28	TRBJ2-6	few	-	TGTGCCAGCAGTCCTGACATTTCTGGGGCCAACGTCCTGACTTTC	CASSPDISGANVLTF
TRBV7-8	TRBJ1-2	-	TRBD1	TGTGCCAGCAGCCTCCTCGGACAGGGGGACTATGGCTACACCTTC	CASSLLGQGDYGYTF
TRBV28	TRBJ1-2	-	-	TGTGCCAGCAGTTTATATCCGGGAAATGACTACACCTTC	CASSLYPGNDYTF
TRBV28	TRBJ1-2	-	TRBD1	TGTGCCAGCACTGACAGGGTCGGCTATGGCTACACCTTC	CASTDRVGYGYTF
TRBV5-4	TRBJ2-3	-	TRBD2	TGTGCCAGCAGCTTGGATCGAGCGGGAGGCGATACGCAGTATTTT	CASSLDRAGGDTQYF
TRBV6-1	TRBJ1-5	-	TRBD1	TGTGCCAGCAGTAGGGACAGGGCAGGGAATCAGCCCCAGCATTTT	CASSRDRAGNQPQHF
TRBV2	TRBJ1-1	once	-	TGTGCCAGCAAACAGGGTTGGACTGAAGCTTTCTTT	CASKQGWTEAFF
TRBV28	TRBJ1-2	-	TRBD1	TGTGCCAGCAGTTTCCTCGGACAGGGTGGATTTAACTATGGCTACACCTTC	CASSFLGQGGFNYGYTF
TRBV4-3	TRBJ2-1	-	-	TGCGCCAGCAGCCAAGATGAAAGCAGCAATGAGCAGTTCTTC	CASSQDESSNEQFF
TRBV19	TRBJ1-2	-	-	TGTGCCAGTACCCAGGAGAACTATGGCTACACCTTC	CASTQENYGYTF
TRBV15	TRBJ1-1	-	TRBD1	TGTGCCACCAGCGGGGGGGCTGACAGGGCCAACACTGAAGCTTTCTTT	CATSGGADRANTEAFF
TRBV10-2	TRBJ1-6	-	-	TGCGCCAGCAGTGCCGGGCCGGAGGATTCACCCCTCCACTTT	CASSAGPEDSPLHF
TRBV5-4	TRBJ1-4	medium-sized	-	TGTGCCAGCAGCTTGGAGCCCCGACAGGCGCAAAATGAAAAACTGTTTTTT	CASSLEPRQAQNEKLFF
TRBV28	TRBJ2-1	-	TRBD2	TGTGCCAGCATTTTGACTAGCGGTTACAATGAGCAGTTCTTC	CASILTSGYNEQFF
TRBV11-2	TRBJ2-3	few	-	TGTGCCAGCAGCTTGGGGGGAGTATGGGATACGCAGTATTTT	CASSLGGVWDTQYF
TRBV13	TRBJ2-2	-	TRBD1	TGTGCCAGCAGCCCGAACCGGGACAGGGGCACCGGGGAGCTGTTTTTT	CASSPNRDRGTGELFF
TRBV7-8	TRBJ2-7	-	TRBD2	TGTGCCAGCAGCTTAGTTCTAGCGGCGAGCTCCTACGAGCAGTACTTC	CASSLVLAASSYEQYF
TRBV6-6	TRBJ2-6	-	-	TGTGCCAGCACTAACGGAGGGGTCGGGGCCAACGTCCTGACTTTC	CASTNGGVGANVLTF
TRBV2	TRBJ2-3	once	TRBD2	TGTGCCAGCAGGTCGGGGACTAGCGGGAGCACAGATACGCAGTATTTT	CASRSGTSGSTDTQYF
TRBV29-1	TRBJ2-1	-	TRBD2	TGCAGCGTTGAAGATCCCCTAGCGGGAACCCGAGGGGGTGAGCAGTTCTTC	CSVEDPLAGTRGGEQFF
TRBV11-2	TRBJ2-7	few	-	TGTGCCAGCACCGGCAAGAGCTCCTACGAGCAGTACTTC	CASTGKSSYEQYF
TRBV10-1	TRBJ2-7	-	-	TGCGCCAGCAGTGAGTCACCCAGGGGCGGGCAGTACTTC	CASSESPRGGQYF
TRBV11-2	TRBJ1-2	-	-	TGTGCCAGCAGCCTCGGGGATGGCTATGGCTACACCTTC	CASSLGDGYGYTF
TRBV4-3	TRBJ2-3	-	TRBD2	TGCGCCAGCAGCCAAGATCCTTGGGGGCCGACTAGCGGCAGCACAGATACGCAGTATTTT	CASSQDPWGPTSGSTDTQYF
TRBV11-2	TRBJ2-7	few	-	TGTGCCAGCAGCGCCCCGGGAAAATCCTACGAGCAGTACTTC	CASSAPGKSYEQYF
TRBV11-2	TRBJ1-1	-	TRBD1	TGTGCCAGCAGCCCTAGGACAGGGGGCGAGGGCACTGAAGCTTTCTTT	CASSPRTGGEGTEAFF
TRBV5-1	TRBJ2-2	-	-	TGCGCCAGCAGCTTGCCTAACACCGGGGAGCTGTTTTTT	CASSLPNTGELFF
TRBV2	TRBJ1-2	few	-	TGTGCCAGCAGTGAGGTCCTGGGCTACACCTTC	CASSEVLGYTF
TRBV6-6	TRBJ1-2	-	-	TGTGCCAGCAGTTATTCAGGGAATGGCTACACCTTC	CASSYSGNGYTF
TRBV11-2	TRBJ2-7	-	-	TGTGCCAGCAGCTTTACAGGCGAGCAGTACTTC	CASSFTGEQYF
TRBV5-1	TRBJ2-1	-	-	TGCGCCAGCAGCTTGGAGAGTAGTAGTGAGCAGTTCTTC	CASSLESSSEQFF
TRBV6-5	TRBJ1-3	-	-	TGTGCCAGCAGCTACGGGTCCCAAAACACCATATATTTT	CASSYGSQNTIYF
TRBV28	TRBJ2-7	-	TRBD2	TGTGCCAGCAGTTTATTTGGCAGTGGGGGGGGGACGGGCGAGCAGTACTTC	CASSLFGSGGGTGEQYF
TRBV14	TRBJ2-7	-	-	TGTGCCAGCAGCCATCGGGGGCGGAACGAGCAGTACTTC	CASSHRGRNEQYF
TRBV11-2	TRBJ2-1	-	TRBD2	TGTGCCAGCAGCCCAGAGGGACTAGTTTACAATGAGCAGTTCTTC	CASSPEGLVYNEQFF
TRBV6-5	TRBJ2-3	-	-	TGTGCCAGCAGTGCCTCGGGTGTAGGGACAGATACGCAGTATTTT	CASSASGVGTDTQYF